Listed here is a single T cell receptor (beta chain). Trimming took 5 bases from V and 1 from J; bases not matched to a gene: 3. The CDR3 extends over 14 amino acids. The germline CDR1 and CDR2 sequences are MNHEY and SVGEGT. This sample stems from a study of blood T cell repertoires in COVID-19. As for the study in general: There were acute and convalescent COVID-19 samples, and they came from the United States, Italy and Spain. From T cells, B-cell-depleted T cells, or PBMCs came the material, which was cDNA or gDNA.

In the original workflow: Amplifying reference gene primers gave estimates of nucleated cell counts. This table comes from immunoSEQ multiplex PCR, and its TCRdb copy is limited to in-frame clones, with some not included. V and J calls and clone size are copied from that table; D and trimming were computed from the DNA. The sample carries roughly 260,000 clones, around 80% recorded once. The chain combines TRBV6-2 or TRBV6-3 with TRBJ1-2, with 8 positions matching TRBD1. This sequence was found in a woman between 35 and 50 years old with active or convalescent COVID-19. Sequenced material: peripheral blood. The CDR3 DNA follows: TGTGCCAGCAGTCCGGACAGGGTTAACTATGGCTACACCTTC. Amino acid sequence: CASSPDRVNYGYTF.